Sequencing of this TCR beta chain was carried out in a study of T cell responses to AZD1222 COVID-19 vaccine. Second-dose intervals of approximately 4 or approximately 12 weeks were pooled. A remark on this clone: The antigen is undetermined.

Repertoires were generated with immunoSEQ multiplex PCR, while TCRdb's copy carries only in-frame clones and drops some. The data contain approximately 140,000 clones, around nine tenths of them seen just once; the ten biggest clones take up about 4.1%. The CDR3 is 12 residues long. V was pared by 8 bases and J by 2 bases, with 7 bases between. Germline V gene lookup returns CDR1 SGHRS and CDR2 YFSETQ. General observations from the study: Females made up more of the donors, who were largely white British, and clonal diversity may have come out too low. Spike regions recognized by vaccine-associated CD4 TCRs spanned the protein, led by 160-218 and 743-854.

This receptor was taken from an adult who received the AZD1222 COVID-19 vaccine. This chain joins TRBV5-1 and TRBJ1-4; no clear D gene. This sample comprised peripheral blood, obtained 28 days after the second AZD1222 dose. In DNA form, the CDR3 reads TGCGCCAGAAGGACGACTAATGAAAAACTGTTTTTT. Translated, it gives CARRTTNEKLFF. The variable domain in full, completed from reference TRBV5-1 and TRBJ1-4, reads KAGVTQTPRYLIKTRGQQVTLSCSPISGHRSVSWYQQTPGQGLQFLFEYFSETQRNKGNFPGRFSGRQFSNSRSEMNVSTLELGDSALYLCARRTTNEKLFFGSGTQLSVL.